This entry describes one T cell receptor (beta chain). In the study's own analysis: Estimation of nucleated cell counts was performed using reference gene primer amplification. The protocol was immunoSEQ multiplex PCR, while the TCRdb copy is restricted to in-frame clones and leaves out a portion. The V and J calls and clone size come from that table; D and trimming were worked out from the DNA. This sample has more than 70,000 clones; around three quarters occur once, and the top ten carry about 9.4%. Trimming left V 4 bases short and J 7 bases short, with 11 bases between. Germline V gene lookup returns CDR1 SQVTM and CDR2 ANQGSEA. CDR3 size: 13 residues. These data are taken from a study of blood T cell repertoires in COVID-19. Study information: The United States, Italy and Spain provided the acute and convalescent COVID-19 samples.

The chain joins TRBV29-1 to TRBJ1-6, with D perhaps TRBD1 (5 bases). The sequenced sample was peripheral blood. The receptor was derived from a woman in her 70s with acute or convalescent COVID-19. For the CDR3, the DNA is TGCAGCGTTGCGGCAGGGTCCAATTCACCCCTCCACTTT. Protein sequence: CSVAAGSNSPLHF. The variable domain in full, with the rest retrieved from reference TRBV29-1 and TRBJ1-6, is SAVISQKPSRDICQRGTSLTIQCQVDSQVTMMFWYRQQPGQSLTLIATANQGSEATYESGFVIDKFPISRPNLTFSTLTVSNMSPEDSSIYLCSVAAGSNSPLHFGNGTRLTVT.